This T cell receptor (beta chain) appears in the sequencing data of a study of CD8 T cells in ankylosing spondylitis. Study results and limitations: Researchers reportedly found disease-linked clones significantly enriched in matched ankylosing spondylitis synovial fluid. CD8+ disease-linked clones were present at relatively low frequencies in blood. Before this, some motif variants had been reported in reactive arthritis synovial fluid and blood.

Details on this clonotype: Its antigen remains unidentified.

Molecular-barcoded quantitative 5'-RACE produced these TCR beta libraries. One entry per CDR3 protein, called by TCRdb with MiXCR from the 5' RACE reads. The sample has a few hundred thousand distinct CDR3 sequences, about 10% seen once. This receptor was obtained from a male donor with ankylosing spondylitis or in good health (not recorded which). Sequencing was performed on blood, either unsorted or a sorted T cell fraction (not recorded which).

CDR3 nucleotides: TGTGCCAGCAGCTTAGGGGCTGGGACAGGGGGGACAGATACGCAGTATTTT. Protein product: CASSLGAGTGGTDTQYF. This chain uses TRBV7-9 with TRBJ2-3, with TRBD1 matching 11 bases. CDR3 length: 17 residues. The germline gives CDR1 SEHNR, CDR2 FQNEAQ (reference sequence). V lost 1 base to trimming and J lost 3 bases; unmatched junction nucleotides: 6.